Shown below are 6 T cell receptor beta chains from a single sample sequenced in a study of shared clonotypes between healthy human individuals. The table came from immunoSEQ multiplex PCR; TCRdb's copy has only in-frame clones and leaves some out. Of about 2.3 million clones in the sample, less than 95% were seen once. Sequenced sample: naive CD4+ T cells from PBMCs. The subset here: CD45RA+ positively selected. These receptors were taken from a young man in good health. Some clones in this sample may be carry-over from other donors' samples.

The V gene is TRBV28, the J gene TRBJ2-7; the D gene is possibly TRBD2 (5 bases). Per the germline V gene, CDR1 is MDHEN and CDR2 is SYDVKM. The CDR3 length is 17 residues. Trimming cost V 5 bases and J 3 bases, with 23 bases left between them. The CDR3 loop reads CASSMRLRSGAYYEQYF. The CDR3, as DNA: TGTGCCAGCAGTATGAGGTTAAGGAGCGGTGCTTACTACGAGCAGTACTTC.

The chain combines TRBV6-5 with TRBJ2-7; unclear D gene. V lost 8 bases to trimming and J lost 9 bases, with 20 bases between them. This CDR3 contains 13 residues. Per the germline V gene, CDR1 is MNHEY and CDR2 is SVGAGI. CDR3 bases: TGTGCCAGCGGTGGCGAGCATTCGGATTGGCAGTACTTC. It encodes CASGGEHSDWQYF.

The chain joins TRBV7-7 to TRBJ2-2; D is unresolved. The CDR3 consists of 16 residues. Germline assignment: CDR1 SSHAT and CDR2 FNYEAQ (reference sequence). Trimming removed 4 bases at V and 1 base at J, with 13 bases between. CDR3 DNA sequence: TGTGCCAGCAGCTCCAACCTGCCAATGAACACCGGGGAGCTGTTTTTT. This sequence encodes CASSSNLPMNTGELFF.

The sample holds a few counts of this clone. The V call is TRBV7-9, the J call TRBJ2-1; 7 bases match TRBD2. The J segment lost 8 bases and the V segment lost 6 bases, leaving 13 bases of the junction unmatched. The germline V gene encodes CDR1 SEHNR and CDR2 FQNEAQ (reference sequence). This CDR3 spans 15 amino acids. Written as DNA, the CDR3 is TGTGCCAGCAGGGACCCGGGAGGCGGTACAGATGAGCAGTTCTTC. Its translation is CASRDPGGGTDEQFF.

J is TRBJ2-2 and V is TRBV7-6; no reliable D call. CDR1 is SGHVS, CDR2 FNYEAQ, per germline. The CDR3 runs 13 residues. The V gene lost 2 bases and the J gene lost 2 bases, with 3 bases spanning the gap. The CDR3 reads CASSLFNTGELFF. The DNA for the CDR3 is TGTGCCAGCAGCTTATTTAACACCGGGGAGCTGTTTTTT.

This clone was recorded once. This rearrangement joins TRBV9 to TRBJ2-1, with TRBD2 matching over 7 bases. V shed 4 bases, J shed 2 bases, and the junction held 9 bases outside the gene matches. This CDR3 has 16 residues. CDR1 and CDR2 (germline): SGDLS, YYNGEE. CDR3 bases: TGTGCCAGCAGCCTACGCGAGCGGGACCCCTACAATGAGCAGTTCTTC. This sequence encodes CASSLRERDPYNEQFF.